A single sample gave rise to the 21 T cell receptor beta chains below, sequenced in a study of PD-1 blockade in mismatch repair-deficient tumors (dated by TCRdb to between 2016 and 2019). The library was prepared using the immunoSEQ multiplex PCR assay. Not all clones reach the TCRdb copy of this immuneACCESS table, which keeps in-frame sequences only. Checked studies attribute under half of the gap to unresolved V genes and leave the rest unexplained. This sample lists 45,000 to 60,000 clones; around 82% were detected once. The top ten hold over 3% of the sample. Sequences were derived from peripheral blood, sampled 4 weeks after starting pembrolizumab. The source of these receptors is an adult with mismatch repair-deficient cancer.

The chain couples TRBV6-6 to TRBJ2-7; no definite D call. The germline CDR1 and CDR2 sequences are MNHNY and SVGAGI (reference sequence). V lost 7 bases to trimming and J lost 0 bases, with 13 bases between them. There are 14 residues in the CDR3. CDR3 nucleotide sequence: TGTGCCAGCATTGCCAGTAGAGACTCCTACGAGCAGTACTTC. Its translation is CASIASRDSYEQYF.

The chain combines TRBV5-1 with TRBJ2-7, with 10 bases matching TRBD2. CDR3 size: 13 residues. Germline CDR1 SGHRS, CDR2 YFSETQ. Unmatched junction bases numbered 4, after V lost 3 bases and J lost 7 bases. This CDR3 reads CASSSAGGKEQYF. The DNA of the CDR3 is TGCGCCAGCAGCTCAGCGGGAGGGAAAGAGCAGTACTTC.

The V gene is TRBV5-1, the J gene TRBJ1-1; D is possibly TRBD1 (5 bases). Trimming pared 4 bases from V and 0 bases from J, leaving 13 bases between. Germline CDR1 reads SGHRS; CDR2 reads YFSETQ. The CDR3 length is 15 residues. CDR3 sequence (DNA): TGCGCCAGCAGCCTCAGACAGAACATGAACACTGAAGCTTTCTTT. Translated, it gives CASSLRQNMNTEAFF.

CDR3 DNA sequence: TGTGCCAGCAGTGACTCTAGCGGCTCTGGGGCCAACGTCCTGACTTTC. It codes for CASSDSSGSGANVLTF. The chain joins TRBV6-4 to TRBJ2-6; tentative D call: TRBD2 (6 bases). Trimming stripped 0 bases from V and 0 bases from J, with 6 bases between. This CDR3 spans 16 amino acids. CDR1 is MRHNA and CDR2 is SNTAGT in the germline V gene.

The chain uses TRBV19 and TRBJ1-1, with D possibly being TRBD1 (5 bases). The CDR3 is 15 residues long. V was trimmed by 1 base and J by 5 bases, leaving 14 bases between them. Germline values: CDR1 LNHDA, CDR2 SQIVND (reference sequence). The CDR3 region has the DNA TGTGCCAGTAGTATAGGGGGCCAGCCGGGGACTGAAGCTTTCTTT. This codes for CASSIGGQPGTEAFF.

This rearrangement joins TRBV28 to TRBJ2-2; D may match TRBD1 or TRBD2 (5 bases each). This CDR3 region has 16 residues. Trimming took 3 bases from V and 4 from J, leaving 15 bases between them. Germline-derived CDR1 and CDR2 are MDHEN and SYDVKM. As DNA, the CDR3 is TGTGCCAGCAGTTTTGAGAGGGGAACGGGCACCGGGGAGCTGTTTTTT. This sequence encodes CASSFERGTGTGELFF.

The rearrangement uses TRBV7-2 and TRBJ2-7; TRBD1 matches 9 bases. This CDR3 contains 15 residues. The V gene's germline CDR1 is SGHTA and CDR2 FQGNSA. V was clipped by 3 bases and J by 2 bases; unmatched bases: 5. Written as DNA, the CDR3 is TGTGCCAGCAGCTTCCGGACAGGGGTCACCTACGAGCAGTACTTC. Translating it yields CASSFRTGVTYEQYF.

The chain combines TRBV19 with TRBJ2-1; the D is unclear. Per the germline V gene, CDR1 is LNHDA and CDR2 is SQIVND (reference sequence). V was cut by 5 bases and J by 11 bases, with 16 bases left in between. CDR3 length: 13 amino acids. CDR3 protein: CASSPQTRQKQFF. DNA of the CDR3: TGTGCCAGTAGTCCTCAGACACGCCAAAAGCAGTTCTTC.

The chain links TRBV19 to TRBJ2-3, with D possibly TRBD2 on 6 matching bases. V was trimmed by 3 bases and J by 5 bases, leaving 12 bases between them. Germline assignment: CDR1 LNHDA and CDR2 SQIVND (reference sequence). The CDR3 runs 14 residues. The CDR3 reads CASSIFQGGDTQYF. The CDR3 DNA sequence: TGTGCCAGTAGTATTTTCCAGGGAGGAGATACGCAGTATTTT.

This clone has only one observation. The same CDR3 also results from other DNA sequences found in this sample. The chain links TRBV5-1 to TRBJ2-3, with D possibly matching TRBD2 (5 bases). The V and J ends lost 1 base and 5 bases respectively, with 11 bases between them. The CDR3 has 14 residues. Germline assignment: CDR1 SGHRS and CDR2 YFSETQ. The CDR3 DNA sequence: TGCGCCAGCAGCTTGTTGGGAGAGAAAGATACGCAGTATTTT. Encoded protein: CASSLLGEKDTQYF.

The CDR3, as DNA: TGTGCCAGCAGCGCCGGCGGGTCCTCCCAAGAGACCCAGTACTTC. Translation: CASSAGGSSQETQYF. The chain combines TRBV9 with TRBJ2-5, with TRBD2 as a possible D gene (5 bases). CDR1 and CDR2 from the germline V gene are SGDLS and YYNGEE. This CDR3 has 15 residues. V was clipped by 3 bases and J by 1 base, with 13 bases between them. Supplemented by reference TRBV9 and TRBJ2-5, the full variable domain reads DSGVTQTPKHLITATGQRVTLRCSPRSGDLSVYWYQQSLDQGLQFLIQYYNGEERAKGNILERFSAQQFPDLHSELNLSSLELGDSALYFCASSAGGSSQETQYFGPGTRLLVL.

The chain recombines TRBV21-1 with TRBJ2-6; the table's D call, TRBD1, was not checked against the DNA. TRBV21-1 is a pseudogene locus. This CDR3 contains 17 residues. The CDR3 loop reads CASAFTGGASGANVLTF. As DNA, the CDR3 is TGTGCCAGCGCCTTTACAGGGGGGGCTTCTGGGGCCAACGTCCTGACTTTC.

The chain couples TRBV30 to TRBJ2-5, with D perhaps TRBD1 (5 bases). The CDR3 consists of 12 residues. The germline V and J ends were trimmed by 0 bases and 3 bases, with 5 bases remaining between them. Germline loops: CDR1 GTSNPN, CDR2 SVGIG (reference sequence). CDR3 sequence reads: CAWSVQEETQYF. The CDR3 DNA is TGTGCCTGGAGTGTACAGGAAGAGACCCAGTACTTC.

The rearrangement uses TRBV9 and TRBJ2-3; D remains unclear. The CDR3 length is 12 residues. The germline V and J ends were trimmed by 0 bases and 6 bases, with 5 bases remaining between them. Germline V CDR1 and CDR2: SGDLS, YYNGEE. For the CDR3, the DNA is TGTGCCAGCAGCGTAGGTTACGATACGCAGTATTTT. It codes for CASSVGYDTQYF.

This clone was picked up one time. V usage is TRBV7-3 and J usage is TRBJ2-5; 9 bases are a match to TRBD1. V trimming: 4 bases; J trimming: 4 bases; junction bases outside the gene matches: 7. This CDR3 has 15 amino acids. Germline V CDR1 and CDR2: SGHTA, FQGTGA. CDR3 nucleotide sequence: TGTGCCAGCAGCTCCCTAGGGGGACAGGGAGAGACCCAGTACTTC. Translating it yields CASSSLGGQGETQYF.

CDR3 DNA: TGCGCCAGGCCCCTGGGTTTCAGGGGCACAAATCAGCCCCAGCATTTT. Amino acid sequence: CARPLGFRGTNQPQHF. This chain uses TRBV5-1 with TRBJ1-5; possibly TRBD1 for D (6 bases). Looked up from germline, CDR1 is SGHRS and CDR2 is YFSETQ. The CDR3 has 16 residues. Trimming left V 8 bases short and J 4 bases short, with 22 bases between.

The chain is built from TRBV4-1 and TRBJ2-2; D is perhaps TRBD1 (6 bases). CDR1 and CDR2 (germline): MGHRA, YSYEKL. CDR3 length: 16 residues. Trimming stripped 4 bases from V and 6 bases from J, with 18 bases between. CDR3 DNA: TGCGCCAGCAGCCGGGGCACAGGGAACGGGGCCGGGGAGCTGTTTTTT. Residues: CASSRGTGNGAGELFF.

The chain links TRBV5-1 to TRBJ2-2; tentatively, D is TRBD1 or TRBD2 (6 bases each). The CDR3 is made up of 15 amino acids. Trimming shortened V by 3 bases and J by 2 bases, and 11 bases separated the two germline ends. CDR1 is SGHRS, CDR2 YFSETQ, per germline. The CDR3 is CASSSWGANTGELFF. Written as DNA, the CDR3 is TGCGCCAGCAGCTCATGGGGGGCAAACACCGGGGAGCTGTTTTTT.

The gene calls are TRBV5-1 and TRBJ1-2; D remains unclear. CDR3 length equals 12 residues. V was shortened by 4 bases and J by 7 bases, with 11 bases between the two germline ends. Per the germline V gene, CDR1 is SGHRS and CDR2 is YFSETQ. Here the CDR3 DNA reads TGCGCCAGCAGCGACCAAAACGGTGGCTACACCTTC. This sequence encodes CASSDQNGGYTF.

This clone was counted a few times. This chain links TRBV18 with TRBJ2-5, with TRBD1 identical over 11 bases. Per germline, CDR1 KGHSH and CDR2 LQKENI. The J segment lost 5 bases and the V segment lost 1 base, leaving 3 bases of the junction unmatched. CDR3 length equals 15 residues. The CDR3 nucleotides are TGTGCCAGCTCACCACGGACAGGGGGCGAGGAGACCCAGTACTTC. It codes for CASSPRTGGEETQYF.

This clone appeared once. The CDR3, as DNA: TGCGCCAGCAGCTTGGACAGCACGGATAACTATGGCTACACCTTC. Encoded protein: CASSLDSTDNYGYTF. This chain connects TRBV5-1 to TRBJ1-2; D remains unclear. The CDR3 loop spans 15 amino acids. Germline CDR1 and CDR2: SGHRS and YFSETQ. V lost 0 bases, J lost 1 base, and 10 bases lay in between.